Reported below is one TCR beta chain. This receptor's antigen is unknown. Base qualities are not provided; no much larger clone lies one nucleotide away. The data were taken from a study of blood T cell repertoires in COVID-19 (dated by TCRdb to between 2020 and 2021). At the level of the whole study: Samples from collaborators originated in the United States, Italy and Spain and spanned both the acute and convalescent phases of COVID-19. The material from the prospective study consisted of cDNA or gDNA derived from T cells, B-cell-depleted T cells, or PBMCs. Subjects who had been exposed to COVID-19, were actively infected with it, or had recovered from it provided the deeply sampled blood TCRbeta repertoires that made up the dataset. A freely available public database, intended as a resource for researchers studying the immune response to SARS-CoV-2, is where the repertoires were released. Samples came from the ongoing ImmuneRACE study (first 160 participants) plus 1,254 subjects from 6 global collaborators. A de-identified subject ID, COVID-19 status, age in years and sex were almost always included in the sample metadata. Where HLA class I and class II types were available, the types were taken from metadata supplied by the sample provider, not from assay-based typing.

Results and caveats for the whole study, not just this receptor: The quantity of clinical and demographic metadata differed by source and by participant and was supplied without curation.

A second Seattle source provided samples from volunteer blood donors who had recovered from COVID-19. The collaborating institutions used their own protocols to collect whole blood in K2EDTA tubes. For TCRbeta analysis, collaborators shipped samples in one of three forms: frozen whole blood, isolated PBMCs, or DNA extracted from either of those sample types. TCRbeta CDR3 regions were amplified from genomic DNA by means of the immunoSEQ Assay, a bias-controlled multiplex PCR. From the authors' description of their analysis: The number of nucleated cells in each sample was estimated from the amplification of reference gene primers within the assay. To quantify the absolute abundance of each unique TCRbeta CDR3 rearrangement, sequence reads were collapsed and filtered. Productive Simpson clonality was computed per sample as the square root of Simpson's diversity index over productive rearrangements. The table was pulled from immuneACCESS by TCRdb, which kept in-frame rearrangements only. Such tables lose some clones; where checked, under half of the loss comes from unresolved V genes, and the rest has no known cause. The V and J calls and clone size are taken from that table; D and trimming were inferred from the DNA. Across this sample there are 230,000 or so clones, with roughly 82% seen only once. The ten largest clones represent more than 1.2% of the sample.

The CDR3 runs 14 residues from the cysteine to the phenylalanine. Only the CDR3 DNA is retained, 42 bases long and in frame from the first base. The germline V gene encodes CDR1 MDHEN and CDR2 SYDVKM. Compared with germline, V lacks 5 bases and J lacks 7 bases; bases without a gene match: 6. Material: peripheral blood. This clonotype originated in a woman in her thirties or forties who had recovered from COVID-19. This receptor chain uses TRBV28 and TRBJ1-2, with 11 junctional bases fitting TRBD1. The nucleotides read TGTGCCAGCAGTCAAGGACAGGGGGCCTCTGGCTACACCTTC. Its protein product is CASSQGQGASGYTF.